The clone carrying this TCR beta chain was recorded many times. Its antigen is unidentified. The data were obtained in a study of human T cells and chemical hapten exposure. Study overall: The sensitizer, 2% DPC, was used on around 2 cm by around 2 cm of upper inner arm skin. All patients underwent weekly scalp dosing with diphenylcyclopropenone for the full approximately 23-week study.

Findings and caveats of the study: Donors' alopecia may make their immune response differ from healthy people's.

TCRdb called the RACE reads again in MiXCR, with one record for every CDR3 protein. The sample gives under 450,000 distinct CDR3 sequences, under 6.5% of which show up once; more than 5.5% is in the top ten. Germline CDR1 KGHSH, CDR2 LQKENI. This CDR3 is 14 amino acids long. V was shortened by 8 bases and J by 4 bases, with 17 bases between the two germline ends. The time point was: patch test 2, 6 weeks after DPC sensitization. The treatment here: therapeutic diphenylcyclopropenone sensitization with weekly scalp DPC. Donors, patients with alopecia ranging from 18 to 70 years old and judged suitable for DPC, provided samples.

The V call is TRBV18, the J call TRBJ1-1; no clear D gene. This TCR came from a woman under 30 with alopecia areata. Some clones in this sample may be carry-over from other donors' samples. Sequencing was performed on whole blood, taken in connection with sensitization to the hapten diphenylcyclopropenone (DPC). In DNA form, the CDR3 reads TGTGCCAGCCAATCTGGTCTCCGAGGCACTGAAGCTTTCTTT. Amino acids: CASQSGLRGTEAFF.